Below are 24 T cell receptor beta chains sequenced from a single sample in a study of blood T cell repertoires in COVID-19. Assay: immunoSEQ multiplex PCR; the TCRdb copy retains only in-frame clones and omits some. The data contain some 80,000 clones, under 90% of them seen just once; the ten biggest clones take up around 11%. The specimen was peripheral blood. All receptors come from a middle-aged woman with active or convalescent COVID-19.

This chain connects TRBV28 to TRBJ1-5; TRBD1 is a possible D gene (6 bases). CDR3 length equals 14 residues. Per germline, CDR1 MDHEN and CDR2 SYDVKM. V lost 7 bases to trimming and J lost 7 bases, with 17 bases between them. The CDR3 bases are TGTGCCAGCAAGCTTGAGGGGGGGTGGCAGCCCCAGCATTTT. It is translated as CASKLEGGWQPQHF.

The genes are TRBV6-2 or TRBV6-3 and TRBJ2-1; 15 bases align to TRBD2. V dropped 5 bases and J dropped 1; count of bases not matched to a gene: 0. The CDR3 extends over 16 amino acids. CDR1 and CDR2 (germline): MNHEY, SVGEGT. DNA for the CDR3: TGTGCCAGCAGTGGGACTAGCGGGAGGTCCTACAATGAGCAGTTCTTC. Protein product: CASSGTSGRSYNEQFF.

The sample holds a few counts of this clone. The chain has TRBV3-1 (or the pseudogene TRBV3-2) and TRBJ1-2, with unresolved D. V lost 1 base to trimming and J lost 3 bases, with 12 bases between them. Per the germline V gene, CDR1 is LGHDT and CDR2 is YNNKEL (reference sequence). CDR3 length: 15 residues. CDR3 nucleotide sequence: TGTGCCAGCAGCCAAGGAGGGTCCTTATACTATGGCTACACCTTC. Protein: CASSQGGSLYYGYTF.

This clone was observed a single time. The chain employs TRBV28 and TRBJ1-2; TRBD1 matches at 9 bases. With 7 bases clipped from V and 6 bases from J, the junction kept 6 bases outside the gene matches. The CDR3 runs to 13 residues. From germline, CDR1 is MDHEN and CDR2 SYDVKM. As DNA, the CDR3 is TGTGCCAGCACCCTAGGGACAGGGAATGGCTACACCTTC. It yields the protein CASTLGTGNGYTF.

This sequence joins TRBV18 and TRBJ2-2; D is unclear. The CDR3 is made up of 15 amino acids. V dropped 2 bases and J dropped 7 bases, with 14 bases sitting between them. Per germline, CDR1 KGHSH and CDR2 LQKENI. This CDR3 reads CASSPVGASGGELFF. In DNA form, the CDR3 reads TGTGCCAGCTCACCAGTGGGCGCCTCAGGCGGGGAGCTGTTTTTT.

V is TRBV27 and J is TRBJ2-2, with 10 bases that match TRBD2. After removal of 5 bases from V and 2 bases from J, the junction contained 2 bases not matched to a gene. The CDR3 has 15 residues. CDR1 MNHEY and CDR2 SMNVEV come from the germline V gene (reference sequence). As DNA, the CDR3 is TGTGCCAGCAGTACTAGCGGGATTAACACCGGGGAGCTGTTTTTT. The encoded protein is CASSTSGINTGELFF.

The chain links TRBV28 to TRBJ1-2, with D maybe TRBD1 (6 bases). Germline V gene sequence: CDR1 MDHEN, CDR2 SYDVKM. The CDR3 is 13 amino acids. V was pared by 3 bases and J by 1 base, with 6 bases between. CDR3 in amino acids: CASSLDSNYGYTF. CDR3 DNA sequence: TGTGCCAGCAGTTTGGACAGTAACTATGGCTACACCTTC.

This clone was observed a handful of times. The J gene is TRBJ2-7, the V gene TRBV4-3; D is possibly TRBD2 (5 bases). The length of the CDR3 is 13 residues. Trimming pared 4 bases from V and 5 bases from J, leaving 12 bases between. CDR1 is LGHNA and CDR2 is YSLEER in the germline V gene. The CDR3 coding sequence is TGCGCCAGCAGCCCGGGGTTTCGTGACGAGCAGTACTTC. Its translation: CASSPGFRDEQYF.

The genes are TRBV11-2 and TRBJ1-1; no clear D. V was cut by 5 bases and J by 4 bases, with 8 bases left in between. Per germline, CDR1 SGHAT and CDR2 FQNNGV. The CDR3 consists of 12 residues. The chain's CDR3 is CASSPWSTEAFF. CDR3 nucleotides: TGTGCCAGCAGCCCCTGGAGCACTGAAGCTTTCTTT.

J is TRBJ2-5 and V is TRBV11-2, with TRBD1 matching over 9 bases. The V segment lost 1 base and the J segment 5 bases; nucleotides outside the gene matches: 8. The germline gives CDR1 SGHAT, CDR2 FQNNGV. CDR3 length: 16 residues. The CDR3 sequence is CASSLGATGGGETQYF. The CDR3 DNA sequence: TGTGCCAGCAGCTTAGGGGCGACAGGGGGTGGGGAGACCCAGTACTTC.

The genes are TRBV5-1 and TRBJ2-2, with TRBD1 as a possible D gene (6 bases). Germline CDR1 is SGHRS and CDR2 is YFSETQ. The CDR3 contains 13 residues. V lost 5 bases to trimming and J lost 5 bases, with 10 bases between them. The CDR3 reads CASRAGVTGELFF. CDR3 DNA: TGCGCCAGCAGAGCAGGGGTTACCGGGGAGCTGTTTTTT. Full variable domain (missing parts from reference TRBV5-1 and TRBJ2-2): KAGVTQTPRYLIKTRGQQVTLSCSPISGHRSVSWYQQTPGQGLQFLFEYFSETQRNKGNFPGRFSGRQFSNSRSEMNVSTLELGDSALYLCASRAGVTGELFFGEGSRLTVL.

The gene calls are TRBV28 and TRBJ2-3; 8 positions agree with TRBD1. The junction had 5 bases not matched to a gene; V was cut back by 6 bases and J by 0 bases. This CDR3 is 15 amino acids long. The germline V gene encodes CDR1 MDHEN and CDR2 SYDVKM. DNA of the CDR3: TGTGCCAGCAGGCCTACAGGGGGAAGCACAGATACGCAGTATTTT. Translating it yields CASRPTGGSTDTQYF.

The V and J genes are TRBV27 and TRBJ1-5; 8 bases align to TRBD1. This CDR3 comprises 16 residues. The J segment lost 2 bases and the V segment lost 4 bases, leaving 7 bases of the junction unmatched. The germline V gene encodes CDR1 MNHEY and CDR2 SMNVEV (reference sequence). The CDR3 reads CASSSPQGAGNQPQHF. The CDR3 DNA reads TGTGCCAGCAGTTCCCCCCAGGGGGCTGGCAATCAGCCCCAGCATTTT.

The chain carries TRBV12-3 or TRBV12-4 and TRBJ1-1; no clear D gene. Trimming removed 2 bases at V and 10 bases at J, with 8 bases between. The CDR3 is made up of 11 amino acids. This CDR3 reads CASSLSTLAFF. The CDR3 DNA follows: TGTGCCAGCAGTTTAAGCACCTTAGCTTTCTTT.

The chain employs TRBV5-1 and TRBJ2-3, with 8 bases that match TRBD2. The ends lost 0 bases at V and 6 bases at J; junction bases unmatched: 6. Germline V lookup: CDR1 SGHRS, CDR2 YFSETQ. The CDR3 runs 15 residues. The CDR3 coding sequence is TGCGCCAGCAGCTTGGCCGACGGGACTAGGGATACGCAGTATTTT. It specifies CASSLADGTRDTQYF.

This chain joins TRBV5-1 and TRBJ2-3; 7 bases agree with TRBD2. Trimming removed 0 bases from V and 3 bases from J; junction bases left unmatched: 10. In germline, CDR1 is SGHRS, CDR2 YFSETQ. The CDR3 consists of 17 residues. The CDR3 reads CASSLGASGAGTDTQYF. The CDR3 DNA reads TGCGCCAGCAGCTTGGGGGCTAGCGGAGCGGGGACAGATACGCAGTATTTT.

This chain connects TRBV11-2 to TRBJ2-5; 7 bases are shared with TRBD2. With V trimmed by 6 bases and J by 0 bases, 4 bases remained unmatched. CDR1 and CDR2 from the germline V gene are SGHAT and FQNNGV. The CDR3 is 14 amino acids. The CDR3 DNA follows: TGTGCCAGCAGAGCTAGCGGTTACCAAGAGACCCAGTACTTC. Translating gives CASRASGYQETQYF.

The V and J genes are TRBV21-1 and TRBJ1-2; the D call in the table, TRBD1, was not verified against the DNA. TRBV21-1 is shown as a pseudogene. The CDR3 length is 17 residues. The DNA of the CDR3 is TGTGCCAGCAGCGAACCTGGGACAGGAACAACCGTCATTGGCTACACCTTC. It codes for CASSEPGTGTTVIGYTF.

V gene TRBV28 combines with J gene TRBJ2-1, with 13 bases identical to TRBD2. The V gene end was trimmed by 5 bases and the J gene end by 15 bases; junction bases not matched to a gene: 7. Germline lookup yields CDR1 MDHEN and CDR2 SYDVKM. CDR3 length: 13 amino acids. The DNA of the CDR3 is TGTGCCAGCAGTCACGGACTAGCGGGAGAGAGGTTCTTC. It yields the protein CASSHGLAGERFF.

This rearrangement joins TRBV5-4 to TRBJ2-2; possibly TRBD1 for D (5 bases). The CDR3 sequence is 15 residues long. CDR1 is SGHNT and CDR2 is YYREEE in the germline V gene (reference sequence). V lost 4 bases and J 0 bases, leaving 10 bases between the germline ends. The DNA of the CDR3 is TGTGCCAGCAGCCCAAGGGGCGCGAACACCGGGGAGCTGTTTTTT. Translation gives CASSPRGANTGELFF.

CDR3 nucleotide sequence: TGTGCCAGCAGCTTGGTACAAGAGACCCAGTACTTC. Residues: CASSLVQETQYF. The chain employs TRBV5-6 and TRBJ2-5; the D is unclear. Per the germline V gene, CDR1 is SGHDT and CDR2 is YYEEEE. With 0 bases removed from V and 2 bases from J, the gap between germline ends came to 2 bases. The CDR3 covers 12 residues.

The chain carries TRBV20-1 and TRBJ2-5, with D uncertain. The CDR3 is 13 amino acids. The V gene lost 3 bases and the J gene lost 2 bases, with 10 bases spanning the gap. Germline CDR1 DFQATT, CDR2 SNEGSKA (reference sequence). The CDR3 coding sequence is TGCAGTGCTAGTTTGGAGATTCAAGAGACCCAGTACTTC. Its protein product is CSASLEIQETQYF.

V usage is TRBV28 and J usage is TRBJ2-5; D possibly corresponds to TRBD2 (6 bases). This CDR3 region has 18 residues. The V gene's germline CDR1 is MDHEN and CDR2 SYDVKM. Trimming left V 5 bases short and J 0 bases short, with 22 bases between. DNA for the CDR3: TGTGCCAGCAGTCCGAGTCCGGCACTAGCCATAAACCAAGAGACCCAGTACTTC. Protein sequence: CASSPSPALAINQETQYF.

The rearrangement joins TRBV3-1 (or the pseudogene TRBV3-2) to TRBJ1-1; maybe TRBD1 (5 bases). The CDR3 has 14 residues. Trimming pared 3 bases from V and 6 bases from J, leaving 14 bases between. Germline CDR1 reads LGHDT; CDR2 reads YNNKEL (reference sequence). The CDR3 sequence: CASSQIQGRAEAFF. The CDR3 DNA reads TGTGCCAGCAGCCAGATTCAGGGCCGGGCTGAAGCTTTCTTT.